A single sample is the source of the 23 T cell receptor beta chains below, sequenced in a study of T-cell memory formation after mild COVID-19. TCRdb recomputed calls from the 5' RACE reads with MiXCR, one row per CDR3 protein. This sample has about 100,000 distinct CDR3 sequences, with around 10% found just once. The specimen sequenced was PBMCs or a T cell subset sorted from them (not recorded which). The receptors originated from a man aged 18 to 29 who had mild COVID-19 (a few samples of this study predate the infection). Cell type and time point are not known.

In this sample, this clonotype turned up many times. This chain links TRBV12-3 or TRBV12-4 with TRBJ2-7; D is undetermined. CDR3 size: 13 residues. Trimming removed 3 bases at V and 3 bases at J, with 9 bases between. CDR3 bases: TGTGCCAGCAGTTTCTCCAGCAACTACGAGCAGTACTTC. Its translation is CASSFSSNYEQYF.

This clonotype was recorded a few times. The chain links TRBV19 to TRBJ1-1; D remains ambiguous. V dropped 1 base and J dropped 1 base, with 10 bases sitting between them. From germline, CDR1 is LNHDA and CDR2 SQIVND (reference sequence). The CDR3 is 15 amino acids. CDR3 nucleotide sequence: TGTGCCAGTAGTATAGCAGGTGAGGAGAACACTGAAGCTTTCTTT. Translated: CASSIAGEENTEAFF. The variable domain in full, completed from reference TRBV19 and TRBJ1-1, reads DGGITQSPKYLFRKEGQNVTLSCEQNLNHDAMYWYRQDPGQGLRLIYYSQIVNDFQKGDIAEGYSVSREKKESFPLTVTSAQKNPTAFYLCASSIAGEENTEAFFGQGTRLTVV.

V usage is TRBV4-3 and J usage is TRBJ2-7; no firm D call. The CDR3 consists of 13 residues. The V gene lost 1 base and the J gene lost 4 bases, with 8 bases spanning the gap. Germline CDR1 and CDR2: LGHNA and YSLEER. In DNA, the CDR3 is TGCGCCAGCAGCCAAGCACAACTTTACGAGCAGTACTTC. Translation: CASSQAQLYEQYF.

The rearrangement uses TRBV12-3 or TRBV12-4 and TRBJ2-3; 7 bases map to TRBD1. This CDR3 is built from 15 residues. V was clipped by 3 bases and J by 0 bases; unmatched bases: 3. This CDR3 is CASSFTGDSTDTQYF. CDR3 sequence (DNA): TGTGCCAGCAGTTTCACAGGGGATAGCACAGATACGCAGTATTTT.

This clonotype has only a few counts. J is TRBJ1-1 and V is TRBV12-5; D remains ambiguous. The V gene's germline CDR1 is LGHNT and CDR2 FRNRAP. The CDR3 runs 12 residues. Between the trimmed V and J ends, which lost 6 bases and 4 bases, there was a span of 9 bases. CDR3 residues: CASGDPLTEAFF. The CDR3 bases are TGTGCTAGTGGGGACCCCCTCACTGAAGCTTTCTTT.

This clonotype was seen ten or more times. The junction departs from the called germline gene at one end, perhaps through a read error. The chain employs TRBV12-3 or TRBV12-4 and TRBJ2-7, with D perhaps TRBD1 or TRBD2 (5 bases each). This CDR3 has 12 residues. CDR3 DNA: TGTGCCAGCAGTTTAATGCTTCGGGACGTAACCTTC. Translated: CASSLMLRDVTF.

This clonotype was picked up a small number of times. The CDR3 reads CSAPTSGYNEQFF. The CDR3 DNA follows: TGCAGCGCCCCGACTAGCGGGTACAATGAGCAGTTCTTC. The chain employs TRBV29-1 and TRBJ2-1, with TRBD2 matching 10 bases. V gave up 7 bases and J gave up 4 bases; unmatched junction bases: 4. CDR3 length: 13 residues. In germline, CDR1 is SQVTM, CDR2 ANQGSEA.

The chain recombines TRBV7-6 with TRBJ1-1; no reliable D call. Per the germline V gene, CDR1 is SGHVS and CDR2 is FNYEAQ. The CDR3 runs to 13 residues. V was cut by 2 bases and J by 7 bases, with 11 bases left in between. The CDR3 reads CASSLTLSDEAFF. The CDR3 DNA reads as TGTGCCAGCAGCTTAACATTATCCGATGAAGCTTTCTTT.

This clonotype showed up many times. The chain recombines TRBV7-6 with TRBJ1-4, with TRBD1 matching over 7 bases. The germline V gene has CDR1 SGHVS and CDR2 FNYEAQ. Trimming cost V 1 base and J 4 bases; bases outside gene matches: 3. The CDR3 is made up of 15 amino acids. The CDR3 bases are TGTGCCAGCAGCTTAGAAGGGGACAGTAATGAAAAACTGTTTTTT. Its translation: CASSLEGDSNEKLFF.

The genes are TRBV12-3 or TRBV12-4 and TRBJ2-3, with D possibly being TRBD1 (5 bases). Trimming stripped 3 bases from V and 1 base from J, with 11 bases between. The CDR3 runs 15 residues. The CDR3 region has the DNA TGTGCCAGCAGTTTCGGGTCGACAGGCACAGATACGCAGTATTTT. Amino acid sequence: CASSFGSTGTDTQYF.

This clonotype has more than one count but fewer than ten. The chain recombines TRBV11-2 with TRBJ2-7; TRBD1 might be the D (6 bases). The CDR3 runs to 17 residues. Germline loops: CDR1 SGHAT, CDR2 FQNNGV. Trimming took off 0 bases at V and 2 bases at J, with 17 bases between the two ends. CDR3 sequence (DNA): TGTGCCAGCAGCTTAGATCCCGGGACAAGCTTCCCCTACGAGCAGTACGTC. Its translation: CASSLDPGTSFPYEQYV.

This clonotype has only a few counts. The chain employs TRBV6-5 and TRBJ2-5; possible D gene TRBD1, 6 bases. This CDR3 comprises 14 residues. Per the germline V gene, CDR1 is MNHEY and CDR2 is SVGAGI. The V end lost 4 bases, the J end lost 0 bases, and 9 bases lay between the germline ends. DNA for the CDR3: TGTGCCAGCAGTTTCGGGACATACCAAGAGACCCAGTACTTC. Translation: CASSFGTYQETQYF.

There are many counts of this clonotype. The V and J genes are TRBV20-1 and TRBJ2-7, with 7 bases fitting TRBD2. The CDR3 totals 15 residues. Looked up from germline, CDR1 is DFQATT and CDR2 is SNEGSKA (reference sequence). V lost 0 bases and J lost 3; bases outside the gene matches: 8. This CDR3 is CSARDPGLTNYEQYV. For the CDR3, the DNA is TGCAGTGCTAGAGATCCGGGACTAACCAACTACGAGCAGTACGTC.

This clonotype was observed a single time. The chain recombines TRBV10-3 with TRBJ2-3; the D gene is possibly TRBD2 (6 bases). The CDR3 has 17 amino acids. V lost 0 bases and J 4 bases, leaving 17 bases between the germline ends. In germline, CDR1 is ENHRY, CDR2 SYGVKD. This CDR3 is CAISESIFFGGSDTQYF. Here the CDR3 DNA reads TGTGCCATCAGTGAGTCGATTTTCTTCGGGGGATCAGATACGCAGTATTTT.

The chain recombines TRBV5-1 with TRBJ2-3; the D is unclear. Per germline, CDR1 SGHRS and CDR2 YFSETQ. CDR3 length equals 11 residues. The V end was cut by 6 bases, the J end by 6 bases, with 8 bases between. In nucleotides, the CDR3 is TGCGCCAGCACCGCACAGGATACGCAGTATTTT. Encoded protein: CASTAQDTQYF.

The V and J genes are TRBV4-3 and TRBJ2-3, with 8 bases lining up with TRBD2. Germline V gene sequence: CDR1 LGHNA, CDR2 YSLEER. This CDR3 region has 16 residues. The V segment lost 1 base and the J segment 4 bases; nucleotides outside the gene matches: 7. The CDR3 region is CASSQAWAGGPDTQYF. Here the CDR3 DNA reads TGCGCCAGCAGCCAAGCTTGGGCGGGGGGCCCAGATACGCAGTATTTT.

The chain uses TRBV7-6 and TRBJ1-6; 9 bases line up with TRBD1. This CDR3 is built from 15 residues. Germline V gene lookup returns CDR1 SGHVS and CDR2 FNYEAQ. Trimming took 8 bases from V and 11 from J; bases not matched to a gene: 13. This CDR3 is CASRTGAPQGTPLHF. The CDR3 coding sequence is TGTGCCAGCCGGACAGGGGCCCCCCAAGGTACACCCCTCCACTTT. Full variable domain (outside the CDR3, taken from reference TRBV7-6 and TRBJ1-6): GAGVSQSPRYKVTKRGQDVALRCDPISGHVSLYWYRQALGQGPEFLTYFNYEAQQDKSGLPNDRFSAERPEGSISTLTIQRTEQRDSAMYRCASRTGAPQGTPLHFGNGTRLTVT.

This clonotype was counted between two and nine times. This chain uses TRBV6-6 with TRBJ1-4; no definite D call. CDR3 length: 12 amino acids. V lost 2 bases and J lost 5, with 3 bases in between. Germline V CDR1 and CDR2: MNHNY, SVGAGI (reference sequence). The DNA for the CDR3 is TGTGCCAGCAGTTACACCAATGAAAAACTGTTTTTT. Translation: CASSYTNEKLFF.

The CDR3 sequence: CATSSRSLAKETQYF. DNA for the CDR3: TGTGCCACCAGCTCAAGGTCGCTAGCAAAAGAGACCCAGTACTTC. This chain uses TRBV15 with TRBJ2-5, with a possible D match to TRBD2 (5 bases). Germline CDR1 and CDR2: LNHNV and YYDKDF (reference sequence). This CDR3 contains 15 residues. Trimming pared 5 bases from V and 3 bases from J, leaving 16 bases between.

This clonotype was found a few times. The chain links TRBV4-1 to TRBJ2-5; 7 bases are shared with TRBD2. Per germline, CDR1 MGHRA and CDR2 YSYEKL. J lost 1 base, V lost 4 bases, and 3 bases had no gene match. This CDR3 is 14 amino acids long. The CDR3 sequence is CASSLQRGQETQYF. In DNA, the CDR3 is TGCGCCAGCAGCCTTCAGCGGGGCCAAGAGACCCAGTACTTC.

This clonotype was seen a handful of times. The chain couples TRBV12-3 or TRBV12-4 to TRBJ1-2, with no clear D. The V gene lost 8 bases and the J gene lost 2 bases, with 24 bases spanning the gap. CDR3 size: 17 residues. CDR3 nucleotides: TGTGCCAGCGACACTCGACTTACTCGGTCGGGGAACTATGGCTACACCTTC. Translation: CASDTRLTRSGNYGYTF.

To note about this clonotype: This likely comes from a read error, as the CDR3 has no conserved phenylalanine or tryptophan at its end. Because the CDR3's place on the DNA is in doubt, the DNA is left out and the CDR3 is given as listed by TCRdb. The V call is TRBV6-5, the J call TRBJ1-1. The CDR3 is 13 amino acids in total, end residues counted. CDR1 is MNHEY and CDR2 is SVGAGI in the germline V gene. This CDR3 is CASSYSRRSDLIV.

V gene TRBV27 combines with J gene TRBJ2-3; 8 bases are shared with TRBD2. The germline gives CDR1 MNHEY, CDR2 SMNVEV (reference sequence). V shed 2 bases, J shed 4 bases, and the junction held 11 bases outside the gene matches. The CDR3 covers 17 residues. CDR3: CASSLEAGAPGADTQYF. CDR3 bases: TGTGCCAGCAGTTTAGAAGCGGGGGCCCCAGGGGCAGATACGCAGTATTTT.